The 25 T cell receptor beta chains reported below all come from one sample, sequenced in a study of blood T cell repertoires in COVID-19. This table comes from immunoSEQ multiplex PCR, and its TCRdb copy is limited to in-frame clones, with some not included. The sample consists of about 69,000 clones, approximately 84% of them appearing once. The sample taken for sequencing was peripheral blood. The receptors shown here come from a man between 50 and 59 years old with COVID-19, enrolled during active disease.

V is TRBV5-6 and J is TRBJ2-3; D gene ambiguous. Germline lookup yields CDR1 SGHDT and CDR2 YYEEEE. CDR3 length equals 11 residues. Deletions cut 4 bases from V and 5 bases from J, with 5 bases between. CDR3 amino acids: CASSRLDTQYF. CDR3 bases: TGTGCCAGCAGCCGTCTAGATACGCAGTATTTT.

Written as DNA, the CDR3 is TGTGCCAGCAGCCAAGATCGGTTTAGCGGGGGTCAAGAGACCCAGTACTTC. Amino acids: CASSQDRFSGGQETQYF. V usage is TRBV14 and J usage is TRBJ2-5; 9 bases align to TRBD2. The CDR3 runs to 17 residues. From germline, CDR1 is SGHDN and CDR2 FVKESK. The trim removed 0 bases at V and 2 bases at J, leaving 7 bases unmatched.

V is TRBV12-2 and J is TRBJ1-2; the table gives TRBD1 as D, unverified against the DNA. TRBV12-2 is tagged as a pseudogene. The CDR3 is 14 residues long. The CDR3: CASRSGTAPYGYTF. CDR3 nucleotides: TGTGCAAGTCGCTCGGGGACAGCTCCGTATGGCTACACCTTC.

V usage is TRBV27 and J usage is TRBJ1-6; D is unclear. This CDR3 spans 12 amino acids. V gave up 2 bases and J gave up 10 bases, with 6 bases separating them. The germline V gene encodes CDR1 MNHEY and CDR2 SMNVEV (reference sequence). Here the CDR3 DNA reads TGTGCCAGCAGTTTAGGCGGGTCACCCCTCCACTTT. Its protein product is CASSLGGSPLHF.

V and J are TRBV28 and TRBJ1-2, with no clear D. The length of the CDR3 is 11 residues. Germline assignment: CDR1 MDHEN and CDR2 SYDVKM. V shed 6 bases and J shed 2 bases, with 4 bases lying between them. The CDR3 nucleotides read TGTGCCAGCAGAATAAACTATGGCTACACCTTC. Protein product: CASRINYGYTF.

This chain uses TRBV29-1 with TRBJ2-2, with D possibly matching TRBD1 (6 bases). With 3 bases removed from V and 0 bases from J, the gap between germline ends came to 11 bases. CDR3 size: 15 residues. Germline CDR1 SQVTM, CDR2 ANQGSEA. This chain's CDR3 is CSVDLGQTNTGELFF. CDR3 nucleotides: TGCAGCGTTGACCTAGGACAGACGAACACCGGGGAGCTGTTTTTT.

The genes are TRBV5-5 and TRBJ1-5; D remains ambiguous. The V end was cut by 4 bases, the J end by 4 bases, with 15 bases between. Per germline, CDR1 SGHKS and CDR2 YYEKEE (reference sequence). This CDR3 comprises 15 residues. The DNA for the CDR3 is TGTGCCAGCAGCATCCTCGACGGAGGGAATCAGCCCCAGCATTTT. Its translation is CASSILDGGNQPQHF.

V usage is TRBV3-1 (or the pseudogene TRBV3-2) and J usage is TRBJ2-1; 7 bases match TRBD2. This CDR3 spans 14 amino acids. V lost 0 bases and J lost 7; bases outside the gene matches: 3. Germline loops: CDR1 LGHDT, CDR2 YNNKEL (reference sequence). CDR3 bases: TGTGCCAGCAGCCAAGAAGGGACTACGAATGAGCAGTTCTTC. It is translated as CASSQEGTTNEQFF.

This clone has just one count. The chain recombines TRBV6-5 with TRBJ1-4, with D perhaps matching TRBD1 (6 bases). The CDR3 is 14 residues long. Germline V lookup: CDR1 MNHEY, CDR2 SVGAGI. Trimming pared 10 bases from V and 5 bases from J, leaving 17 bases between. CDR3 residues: CATGVGHGNEKLFF. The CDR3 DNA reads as TGTGCCACCGGGGTGGGACACGGAAATGAAAAACTGTTTTTT.

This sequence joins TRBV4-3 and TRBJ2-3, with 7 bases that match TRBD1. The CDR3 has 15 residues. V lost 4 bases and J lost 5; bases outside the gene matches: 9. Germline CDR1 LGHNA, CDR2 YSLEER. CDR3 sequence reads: CASSLVQQGRDTQYF. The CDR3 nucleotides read TGCGCCAGCAGCCTAGTACAACAGGGGCGAGATACGCAGTATTTT.

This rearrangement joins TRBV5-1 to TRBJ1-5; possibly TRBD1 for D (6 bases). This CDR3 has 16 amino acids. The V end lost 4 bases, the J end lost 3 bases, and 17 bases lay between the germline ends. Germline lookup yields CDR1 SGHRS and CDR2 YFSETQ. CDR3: CASSPEGTQNNQPQHF. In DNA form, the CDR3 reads TGCGCCAGCAGCCCCGAAGGGACACAGAACAATCAGCCCCAGCATTTT.

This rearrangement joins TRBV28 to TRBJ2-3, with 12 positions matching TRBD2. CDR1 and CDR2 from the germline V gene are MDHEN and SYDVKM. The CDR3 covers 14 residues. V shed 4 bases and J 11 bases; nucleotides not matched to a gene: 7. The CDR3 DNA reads TGTGCCAGCAGTTCCCCGACTAGCGGGGGAGTGCAGTATTTT. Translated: CASSSPTSGGVQYF.

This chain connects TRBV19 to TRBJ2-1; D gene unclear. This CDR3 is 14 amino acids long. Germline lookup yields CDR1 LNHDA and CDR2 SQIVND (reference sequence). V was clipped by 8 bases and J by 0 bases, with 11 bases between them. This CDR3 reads CASSRDSSYNEQFF. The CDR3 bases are TGTGCCAGTTCTCGCGACTCCTCCTACAATGAGCAGTTCTTC. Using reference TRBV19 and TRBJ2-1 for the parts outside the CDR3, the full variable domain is DGGITQSPKYLFRKEGQNVTLSCEQNLNHDAMYWYRQDPGQGLRLIYYSQIVNDFQKGDIAEGYSVSREKKESFPLTVTSAQKNPTAFYLCASSRDSSYNEQFFGPGTRLTVL.

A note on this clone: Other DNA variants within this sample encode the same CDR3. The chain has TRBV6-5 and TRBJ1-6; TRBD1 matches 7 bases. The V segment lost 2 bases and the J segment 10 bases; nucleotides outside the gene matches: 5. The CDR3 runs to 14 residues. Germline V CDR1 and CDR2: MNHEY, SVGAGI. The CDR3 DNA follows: TGTGCCAGCAGTTACAGACAGGGCGACTCACCCCTCCACTTT. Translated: CASSYRQGDSPLHF.

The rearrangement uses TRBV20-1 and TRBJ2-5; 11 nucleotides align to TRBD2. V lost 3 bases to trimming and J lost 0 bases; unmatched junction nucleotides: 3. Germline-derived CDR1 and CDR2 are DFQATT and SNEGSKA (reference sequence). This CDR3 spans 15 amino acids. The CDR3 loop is CSASASGGYQETQYF. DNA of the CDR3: TGCAGTGCTAGTGCTAGCGGGGGGTACCAAGAGACCCAGTACTTC.

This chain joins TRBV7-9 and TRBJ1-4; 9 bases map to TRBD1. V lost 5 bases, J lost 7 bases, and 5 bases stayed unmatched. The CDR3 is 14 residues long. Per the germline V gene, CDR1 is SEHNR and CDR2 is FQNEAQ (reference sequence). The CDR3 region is CASSPQGAVEKLFF. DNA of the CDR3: TGTGCCAGCAGCCCACAGGGGGCGGTTGAAAAACTGTTTTTT.

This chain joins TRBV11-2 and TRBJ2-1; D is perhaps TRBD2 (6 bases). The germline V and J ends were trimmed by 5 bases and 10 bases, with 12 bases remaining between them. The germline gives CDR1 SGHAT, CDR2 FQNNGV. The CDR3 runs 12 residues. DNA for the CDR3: TGTGCCAGCAGCCGGGACTGGGACGAGCAGTTCTTC. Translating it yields CASSRDWDEQFF. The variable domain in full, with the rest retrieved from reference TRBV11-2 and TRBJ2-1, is EAGVAQSPRYKIIEKRQSVAFWCNPISGHATLYWYQQILGQGPKLLIQFQNNGVVDDSQLPKDRFSAERLKGVDSTLKIQPAKLEDSAVYLCASSRDWDEQFFGPGTRLTVL.

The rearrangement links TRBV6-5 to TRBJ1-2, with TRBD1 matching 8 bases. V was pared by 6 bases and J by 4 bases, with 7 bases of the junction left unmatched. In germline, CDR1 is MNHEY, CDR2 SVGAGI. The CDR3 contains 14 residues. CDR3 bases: TGTGCCAGCAGGATGACAGGGGCAGTCTATGGCTACACCTTC. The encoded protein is CASRMTGAVYGYTF.

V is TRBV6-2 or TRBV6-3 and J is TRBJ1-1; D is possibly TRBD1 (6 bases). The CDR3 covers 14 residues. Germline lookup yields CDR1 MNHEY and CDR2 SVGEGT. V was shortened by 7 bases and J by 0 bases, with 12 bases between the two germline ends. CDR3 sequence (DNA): TGTGCCAGCACCCCAGGGGTCCTGAACACTGAAGCTTTCTTT. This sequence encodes CASTPGVLNTEAFF.

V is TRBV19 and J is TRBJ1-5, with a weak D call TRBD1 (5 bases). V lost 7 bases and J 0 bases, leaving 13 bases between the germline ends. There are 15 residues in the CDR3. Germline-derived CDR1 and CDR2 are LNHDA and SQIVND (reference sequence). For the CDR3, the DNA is TGTGCCAGTATAGGGGCGGGATATAGCAATCAGCCCCAGCATTTT. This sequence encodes CASIGAGYSNQPQHF.

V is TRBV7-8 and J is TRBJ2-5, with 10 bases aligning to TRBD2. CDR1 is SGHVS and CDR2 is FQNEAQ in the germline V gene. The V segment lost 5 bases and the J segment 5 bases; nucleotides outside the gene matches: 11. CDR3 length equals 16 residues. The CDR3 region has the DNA TGTGCCAGCAGCCGACTAGCGGGCCCCACCAAGGAGACCCAGTACTTC. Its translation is CASSRLAGPTKETQYF.

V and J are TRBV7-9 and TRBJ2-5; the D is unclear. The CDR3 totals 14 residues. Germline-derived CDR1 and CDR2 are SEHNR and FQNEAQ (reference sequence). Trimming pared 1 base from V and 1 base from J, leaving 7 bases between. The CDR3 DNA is TGTGCCAGCAGCTTAGGAGGCAGCCAAGAGACCCAGTACTTC. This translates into CASSLGGSQETQYF.

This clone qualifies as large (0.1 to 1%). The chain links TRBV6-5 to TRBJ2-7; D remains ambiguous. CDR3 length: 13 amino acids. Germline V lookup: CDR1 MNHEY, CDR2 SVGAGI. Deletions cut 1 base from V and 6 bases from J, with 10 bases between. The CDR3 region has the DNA TGTGCCAGCAGTTACTTTCCGAGGAGCGAGCAGTACTTC. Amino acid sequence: CASSYFPRSEQYF.

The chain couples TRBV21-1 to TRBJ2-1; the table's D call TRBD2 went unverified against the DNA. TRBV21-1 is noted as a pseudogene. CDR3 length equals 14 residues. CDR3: CASSSYTGLNEQFF. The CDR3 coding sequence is TGTGCCAGCAGCTCCTACACGGGACTCAATGAGCAGTTCTTC.

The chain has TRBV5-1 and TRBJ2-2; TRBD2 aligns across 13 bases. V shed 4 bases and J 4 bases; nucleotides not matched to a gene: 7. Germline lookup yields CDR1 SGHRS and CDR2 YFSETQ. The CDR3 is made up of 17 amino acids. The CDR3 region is CASSPPGLAGATGELFF. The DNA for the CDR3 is TGCGCCAGCAGCCCCCCCGGACTAGCGGGGGCCACCGGGGAGCTGTTTTTT.